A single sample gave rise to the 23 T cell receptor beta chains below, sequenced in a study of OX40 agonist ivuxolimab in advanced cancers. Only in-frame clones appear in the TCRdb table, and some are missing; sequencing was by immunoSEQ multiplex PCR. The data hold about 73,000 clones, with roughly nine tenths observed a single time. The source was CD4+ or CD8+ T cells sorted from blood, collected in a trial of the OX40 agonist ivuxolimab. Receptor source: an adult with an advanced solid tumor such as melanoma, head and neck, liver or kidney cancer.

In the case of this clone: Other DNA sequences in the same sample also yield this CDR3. In nucleotides, the CDR3 is TGCGCCAGCAGCTTGGGAGGGGTCCAAGAGACCCAGTACTTC. Its protein product is CASSLGGVQETQYF. This chain connects TRBV5-1 to TRBJ2-5; the D gene could be TRBD1 or TRBD2 (5 bases each). Germline-derived CDR1 and CDR2 are SGHRS and YFSETQ. The length of the CDR3 is 14 residues. V dropped 0 bases and J dropped 1 base, with 7 bases sitting between them. Looking up the rest from reference TRBV5-1 and TRBJ2-5 gives the full variable domain: KAGVTQTPRYLIKTRGQQVTLSCSPISGHRSVSWYQQTPGQGLQFLFEYFSETQRNKGNFPGRFSGRQFSNSRSEMNVSTLELGDSALYLCASSLGGVQETQYFGPGTRLLVL.

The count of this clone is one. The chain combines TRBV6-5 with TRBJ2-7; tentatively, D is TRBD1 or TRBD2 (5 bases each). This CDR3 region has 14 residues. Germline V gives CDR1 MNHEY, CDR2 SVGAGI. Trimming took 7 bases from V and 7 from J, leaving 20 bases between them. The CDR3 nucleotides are TGTGCCAGCACCGAGGGGCACCTTGGTGAGGAGCAGTACTTC. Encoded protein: CASTEGHLGEEQYF.

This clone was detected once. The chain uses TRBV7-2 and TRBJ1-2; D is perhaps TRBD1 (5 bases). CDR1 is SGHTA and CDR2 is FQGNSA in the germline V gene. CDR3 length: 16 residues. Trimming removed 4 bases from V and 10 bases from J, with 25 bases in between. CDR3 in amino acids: CASSYRNYQGHFPYTF. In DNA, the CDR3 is TGTGCCAGCAGCTATCGGAACTACCAGGGCCACTTTCCCTACACCTTC.

The CDR3 region has the DNA TGTGCCAGCAGCTTCGGACAGGTCCACAATCAGCCCCAGCATTTT. This codes for CASSFGQVHNQPQHF. The chain joins TRBV5-6 to TRBJ1-5; 7 bases are shared with TRBD1. The germline V gene encodes CDR1 SGHDT and CDR2 YYEEEE. J gave up 3 bases and V 2 bases, and 5 bases lay outside the gene matches. CDR3 length equals 15 residues. Full variable domain (rest looked up from reference TRBV5-6 and TRBJ1-5): DAGVTQSPTHLIKTRGQQVTLRCSPKSGHDTVSWYQQALGQGPQFIFQYYEEEERQRGNFPDRFSGHQFPNYSSELNVNALLLGDSALYLCASSFGQVHNQPQHFGDGTRLSIL.

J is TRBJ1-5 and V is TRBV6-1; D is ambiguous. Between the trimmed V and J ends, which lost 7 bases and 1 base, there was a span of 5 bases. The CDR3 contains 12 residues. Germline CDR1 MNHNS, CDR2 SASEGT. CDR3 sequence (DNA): TGTGCCAGCACAGCCAGCAATCAGCCCCAGCATTTT. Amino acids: CASTASNQPQHF.

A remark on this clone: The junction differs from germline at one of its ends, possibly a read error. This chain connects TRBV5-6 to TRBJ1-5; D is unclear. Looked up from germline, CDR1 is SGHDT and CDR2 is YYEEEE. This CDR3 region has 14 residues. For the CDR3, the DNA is TGTGCCAGCAGCTTTGGTCAGACGTGGCAGCTCCAGCATTTT. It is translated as CASSFGQTWQLQHF.

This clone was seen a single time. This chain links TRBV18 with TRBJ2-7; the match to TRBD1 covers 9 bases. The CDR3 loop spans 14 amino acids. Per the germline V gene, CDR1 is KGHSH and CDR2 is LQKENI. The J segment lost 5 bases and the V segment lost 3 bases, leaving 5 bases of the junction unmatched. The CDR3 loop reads CASSPWTGADEQYF. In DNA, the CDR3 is TGTGCCAGCTCACCCTGGACAGGGGCCGACGAGCAGTACTTC.

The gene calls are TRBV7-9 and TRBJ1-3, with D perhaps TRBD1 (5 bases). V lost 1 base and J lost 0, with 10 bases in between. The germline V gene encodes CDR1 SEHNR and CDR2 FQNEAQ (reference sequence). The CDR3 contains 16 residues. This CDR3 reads CASSLDGGISGNTIYF. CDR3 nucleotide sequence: TGTGCCAGCAGCTTAGACGGGGGAATCTCTGGAAACACCATATATTTT.

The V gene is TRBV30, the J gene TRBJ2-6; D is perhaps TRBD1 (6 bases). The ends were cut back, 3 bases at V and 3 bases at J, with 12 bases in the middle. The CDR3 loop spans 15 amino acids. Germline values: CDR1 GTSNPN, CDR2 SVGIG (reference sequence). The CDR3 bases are TGTGCCTGGAGCGACACAGGGCTTGGGGCCAACGTCCTGACTTTC. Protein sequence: CAWSDTGLGANVLTF.

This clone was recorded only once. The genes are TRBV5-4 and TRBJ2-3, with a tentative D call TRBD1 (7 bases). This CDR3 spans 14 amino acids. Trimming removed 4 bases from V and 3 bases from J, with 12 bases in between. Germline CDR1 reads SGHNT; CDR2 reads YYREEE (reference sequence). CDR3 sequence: CASSPQGRTDTQYF. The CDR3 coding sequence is TGTGCCAGCAGCCCACAGGGGAGGACAGATACGCAGTATTTT. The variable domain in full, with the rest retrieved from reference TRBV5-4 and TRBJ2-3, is ETGVTQSPTHLIKTRGQQVTLRCSSQSGHNTVSWYQQALGQGPQFIFQYYREEENGRGNFPPRFSGLQFPNYSSELNVNALELDDSALYLCASSPQGRTDTQYFGPGTRLTVL.

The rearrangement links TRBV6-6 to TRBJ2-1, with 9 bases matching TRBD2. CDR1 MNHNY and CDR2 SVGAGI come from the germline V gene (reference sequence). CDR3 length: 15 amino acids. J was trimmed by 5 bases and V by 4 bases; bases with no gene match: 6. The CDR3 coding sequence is TGTGCCAGCAGTTTCACCGGGACTAGCAACAATGAGCAGTTCTTC. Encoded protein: CASSFTGTSNNEQFF.

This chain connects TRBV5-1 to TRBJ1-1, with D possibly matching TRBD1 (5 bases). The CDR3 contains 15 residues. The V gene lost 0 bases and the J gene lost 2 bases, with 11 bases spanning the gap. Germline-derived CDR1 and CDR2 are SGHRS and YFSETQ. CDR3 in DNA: TGCGCCAGCAGCTTGGGCAGGACACCCAACACTGAAGCTTTCTTT. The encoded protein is CASSLGRTPNTEAFF.

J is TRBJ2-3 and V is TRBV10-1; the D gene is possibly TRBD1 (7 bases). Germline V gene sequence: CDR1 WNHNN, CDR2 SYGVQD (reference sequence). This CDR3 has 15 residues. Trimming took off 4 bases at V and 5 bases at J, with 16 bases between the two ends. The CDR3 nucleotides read TGCGCCAGCAGTGTCCAGGGGGGCGCGGGAGATACGCAGTATTTT. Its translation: CASSVQGGAGDTQYF.

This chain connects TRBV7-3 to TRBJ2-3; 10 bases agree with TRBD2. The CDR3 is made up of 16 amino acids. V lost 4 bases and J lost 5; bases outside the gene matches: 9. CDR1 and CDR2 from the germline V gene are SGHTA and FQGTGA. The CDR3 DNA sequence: TGTGCCAGCAGCTCCGTAGCGGGGGGCGTCAAAGATACGCAGTATTTT. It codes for CASSSVAGGVKDTQYF.

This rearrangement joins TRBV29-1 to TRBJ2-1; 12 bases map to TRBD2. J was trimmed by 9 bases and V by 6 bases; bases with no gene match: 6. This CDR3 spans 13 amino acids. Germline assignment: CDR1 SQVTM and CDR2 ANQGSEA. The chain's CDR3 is CSVSSGGAAEQFF. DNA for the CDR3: TGCAGCGTATCTAGCGGGGGGGCCGCTGAGCAGTTCTTC.

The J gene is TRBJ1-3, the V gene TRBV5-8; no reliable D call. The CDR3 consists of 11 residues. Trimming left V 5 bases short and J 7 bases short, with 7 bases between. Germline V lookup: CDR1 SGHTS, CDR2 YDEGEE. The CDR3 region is CASRSLNTIYF. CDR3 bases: TGTGCCAGCAGGAGTCTGAACACCATATATTTT.

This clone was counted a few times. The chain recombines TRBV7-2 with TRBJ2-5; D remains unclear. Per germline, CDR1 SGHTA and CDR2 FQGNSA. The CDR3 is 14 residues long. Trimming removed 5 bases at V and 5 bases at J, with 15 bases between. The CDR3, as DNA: TGTGCCAGCAGCCTCGTCGCCGGGCGGGAGACCCAGTACTTC. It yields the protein CASSLVAGRETQYF. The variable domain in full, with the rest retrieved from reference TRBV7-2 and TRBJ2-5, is GAGVSQSPSNKVTEKGKDVELRCDPISGHTALYWYRQSLGQGLEFLIYFQGNSAPDKSGLPSDRFSAERTGGSVSTLTIQRTQQEDSAVYLCASSLVAGRETQYFGPGTRLLVL.

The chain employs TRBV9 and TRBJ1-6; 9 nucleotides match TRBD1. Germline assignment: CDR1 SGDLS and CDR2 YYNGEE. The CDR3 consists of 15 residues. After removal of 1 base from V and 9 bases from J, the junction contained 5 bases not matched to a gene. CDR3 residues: CASSVRDRGTSPLHF. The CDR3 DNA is TGTGCCAGCAGCGTAAGAGACAGGGGGACTTCACCCCTCCACTTT.

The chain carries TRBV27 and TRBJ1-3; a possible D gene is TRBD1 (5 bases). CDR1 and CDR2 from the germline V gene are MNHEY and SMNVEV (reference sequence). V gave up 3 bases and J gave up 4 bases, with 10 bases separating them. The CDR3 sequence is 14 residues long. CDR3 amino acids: CASSLGGRGNTIYF. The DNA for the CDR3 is TGTGCCAGCAGTTTGGGGGGACGAGGAAACACCATATATTTT.

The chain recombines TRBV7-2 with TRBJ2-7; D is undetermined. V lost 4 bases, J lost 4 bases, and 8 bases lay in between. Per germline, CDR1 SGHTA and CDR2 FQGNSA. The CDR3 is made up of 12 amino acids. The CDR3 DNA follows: TGTGCCAGCAGCTCAAATGGTTACGAGCAGTACTTC. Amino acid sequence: CASSSNGYEQYF.

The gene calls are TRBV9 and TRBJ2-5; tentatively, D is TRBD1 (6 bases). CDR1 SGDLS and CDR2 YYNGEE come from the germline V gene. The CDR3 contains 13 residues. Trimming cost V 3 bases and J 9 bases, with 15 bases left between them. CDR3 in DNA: TGTGCCAGCAGCGGCGGACAGCTCCGGGCCCAGTACTTC. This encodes CASSGGQLRAQYF. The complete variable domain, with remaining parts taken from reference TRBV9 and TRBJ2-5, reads DSGVTQTPKHLITATGQRVTLRCSPRSGDLSVYWYQQSLDQGLQFLIQYYNGEERAKGNILERFSAQQFPDLHSELNLSSLELGDSALYFCASSGGQLRAQYFGPGTRLLVL.

DNA of the CDR3: TGTGCCAGCAGTAGTTATTCGACAGATACGCAGTATTTT. Amino acid sequence: CASSSYSTDTQYF. The rearrangement links TRBV27 to TRBJ2-3; D not certain. The CDR3 contains 13 residues. Germline CDR1 and CDR2: MNHEY and SMNVEV (reference sequence). The ends were cut back, 5 bases at V and 3 bases at J, with 9 bases in the middle.

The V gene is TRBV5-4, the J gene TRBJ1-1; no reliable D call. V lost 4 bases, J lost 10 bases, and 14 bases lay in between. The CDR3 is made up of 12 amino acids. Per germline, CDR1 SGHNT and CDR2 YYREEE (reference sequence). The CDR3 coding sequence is TGTGCCAGCAGCGCTGACGGGCGTGTAGCTTTCTTT. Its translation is CASSADGRVAFF.